This TCR beta chain is from a study of T cell responses to AZD1222 COVID-19 vaccine. Libraries were prepared by immunoSEQ multiplex PCR; TCRdb keeps only in-frame clonotypes and omits some of them. The table lists about 97,000 clones, approximately 90% of them singletons. Trimming pared 0 bases from V and 3 bases from J, leaving 9 bases between. The CDR3 has 14 residues. The germline V gene encodes CDR1 SGHRS and CDR2 YFSETQ. This clonotype was obtained from an adult in good health. Sequenced here: peripheral blood, sampled on day 0 of AZD1222 vaccination. V gene TRBV5-1 combines with J gene TRBJ2-5; no reliable D call. CDR3 coding DNA: TGCGCCAGCAGCTTGGGGGCAGGCGAAGAGACCCAGTACTTC. This gives the protein CASSLGAGEETQYF.